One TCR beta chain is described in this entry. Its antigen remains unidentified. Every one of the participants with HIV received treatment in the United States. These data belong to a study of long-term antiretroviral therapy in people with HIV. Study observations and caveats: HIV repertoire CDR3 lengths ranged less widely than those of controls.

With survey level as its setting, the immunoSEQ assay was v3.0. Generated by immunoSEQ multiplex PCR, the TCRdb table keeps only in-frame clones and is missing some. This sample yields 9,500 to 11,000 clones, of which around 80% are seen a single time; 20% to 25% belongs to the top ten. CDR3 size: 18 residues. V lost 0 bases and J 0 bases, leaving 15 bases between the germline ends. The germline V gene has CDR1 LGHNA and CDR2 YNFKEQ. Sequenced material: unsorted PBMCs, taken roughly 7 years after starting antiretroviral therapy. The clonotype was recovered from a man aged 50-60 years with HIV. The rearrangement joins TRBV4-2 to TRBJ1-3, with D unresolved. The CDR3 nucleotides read TGTGCCAGCAGCCAAGATGTAGGAGGGTTGAGCTCTGGAAACACCATATATTTT. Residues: CASSQDVGGLSSGNTIYF.